This T cell receptor beta chain was sequenced in a study of blood T cell repertoires in COVID-19. Turning to the study itself: Samples taken during acute and convalescent COVID-19 were collected in the United States, Italy and Spain. Nucleic acid was either cDNA or gDNA, and it came from T cells, B-cell-depleted T cells, or PBMCs.

The authors' processing: Amplification with reference gene primers provided the estimates of nucleated cell counts. Generated by immunoSEQ multiplex PCR, the TCRdb table keeps only in-frame clones and is missing some. D and trimming were read from the DNA, whereas the V and J calls and clone size are those reported in that table. The sample records around 140,000 clones, about 92% being singletons. CDR1 MNHEY and CDR2 SVGAGI come from the germline V gene. After removal of 2 bases from V and 4 bases from J, the junction contained 4 bases not matched to a gene. The length of the CDR3 is 14 residues. The chain combines TRBV6-5 with TRBJ2-7; 8 bases agree with TRBD1. Source material: peripheral blood. The sequence was obtained from a human donor in a cohort sampled during active COVID-19. The CDR3 reads CASSYAGGAYEQYF. For the CDR3, the DNA is TGTGCCAGCAGTTACGCAGGGGGCGCGTACGAGCAGTACTTC.